Below, 20 T cell receptor beta chains from the same sample are listed, as sequenced in a study of CD8+ T cells in alopecia areata (dated by TCRdb to the late 2010s). The library was prepared using the immunoSEQ multiplex PCR assay. For TCR sequencing, RNA was extracted from every sample and reverse transcribed into cDNA to serve as template. Held by TCRdb, this immuneACCESS table contains in-frame sequences only and omits some clones. Under half of the omission traces to an unresolved V gene where checked; the cause of the rest is unknown. This sample lists roughly 250,000 clones; approximately 61% were detected once. Approximately 1.2% of the sample rests with the top ten. The time point tag for this specimen amounts to: baseline before oral tofacitinib. The source material was CD4+ T cells sorted from blood, sampled at week 0. Receptors originate from a human donor with alopecia areata.

V usage is TRBV2 and J usage is TRBJ2-7; D not resolved. V lost 2 bases to trimming and J lost 2 bases, with 7 bases between them. Germline V gene data show CDR1 as SNHLY and CDR2 as FYNNEI. This CDR3 is built from 13 residues. DNA for the CDR3: TGTGCCAGCAGTGAACCCGCCGCCTACGAGCAGTACTTC. It yields the protein CASSEPAAYEQYF.

This clone showed up just a few times. J is TRBJ2-1 and V is TRBV6-4; D is tentatively TRBD1 or TRBD2 (6 bases each). Trimming took off 3 bases at V and 6 bases at J, with 15 bases between the two ends. The CDR3 is 15 residues long. Germline lookup yields CDR1 MRHNA and CDR2 SNTAGT. CDR3 protein: CASSERGVRPNEQFF. The CDR3 DNA reads as TGTGCCAGCAGTGAGAGGGGGGTCCGCCCCAATGAGCAGTTCTTC.

The rearrangement uses TRBV5-1 and TRBJ1-1; weak D call: TRBD1 (5 bases). V was shortened by 0 bases and J by 1 base, with 7 bases between the two germline ends. The CDR3 loop spans 14 amino acids. Germline V gene data show CDR1 as SGHRS and CDR2 as YFSETQ. CDR3 in DNA: TGCGCCAGCAGCTTGGCGACAGCGAACACTGAAGCTTTCTTT. Amino acid sequence: CASSLATANTEAFF.

A remark on this clone: Other DNA sequences of this sample code for an identical CDR3. CDR3 nucleotide sequence: TGTGCCAGCAGTCAACAGGGATCACCCCTCCACTTT. Translation: CASSQQGSPLHF. This chain uses TRBV2 with TRBJ1-6; D is perhaps TRBD1 (6 bases). CDR3 length: 12 residues. Trimming left V 5 bases short and J 10 bases short, with 9 bases between. Germline CDR1 reads SNHLY; CDR2 reads FYNNEI.

In its sample, this clone was seen once. The J gene is TRBJ1-1, the V gene TRBV11-1; 8 positions match TRBD1. V trimming: 0 bases; J trimming: 5 bases; junction bases outside the gene matches: 5. CDR3 length equals 15 residues. Germline V gene lookup returns CDR1 SGHAT and CDR2 FQDESV (reference sequence). CDR3 in DNA: TGTGCCAGCAGCTTAGCAACAGGGGGTTTGACTGAAGCTTTCTTT. It encodes CASSLATGGLTEAFF.

The CDR3 loop is CASSAWASSDYGYTF. CDR3 bases: TGTGCCAGCAGCGCCTGGGCGAGCTCAGACTATGGCTACACCTTC. This chain connects TRBV9 to TRBJ1-2; no definite D call. Trimming shortened V by 3 bases and J by 3 bases, and 15 bases separated the two germline ends. The length of the CDR3 is 15 residues. CDR1 and CDR2 from the germline V gene are SGDLS and YYNGEE.

The V gene is TRBV4-1, the J gene TRBJ1-1; D remains unclear. This CDR3 has 13 residues. Trimming left V 1 base short and J 4 bases short, with 7 bases between. In germline, CDR1 is MGHRA, CDR2 YSYEKL. CDR3: CASSQARGTEAFF. CDR3 DNA sequence: TGCGCCAGCAGCCAAGCGCGGGGCACTGAAGCTTTCTTT.

This sequence joins TRBV29-1 and TRBJ2-7, with a tentative D call TRBD2 (6 bases). There are 11 residues in the CDR3. Trimming pared 1 base from V and 7 bases from J, leaving 8 bases between. Germline V gives CDR1 SQVTM, CDR2 ANQGSEA. DNA for the CDR3: TGCAGCGTTGAAGGGGAGGAAGAGCAGTACTTC. It encodes CSVEGEEEQYF.

The chain employs TRBV4-2 and TRBJ1-2; D is possibly TRBD1 (6 bases). The CDR3 extends over 15 amino acids. The germline V gene has CDR1 LGHNA and CDR2 YNFKEQ. Trimming pared 0 bases from V and 7 bases from J, leaving 15 bases between. CDR3 loop: CASSQDQAGVGGYTF. In DNA form, the CDR3 reads TGTGCCAGCAGCCAAGACCAAGCAGGGGTCGGTGGCTACACCTTC.

The chain combines TRBV30 with TRBJ2-2; 8 positions match TRBD1. The V gene's germline CDR1 is GTSNPN and CDR2 SVGIG (reference sequence). J gave up 6 bases and V 4 bases, and 7 bases lay outside the gene matches. The CDR3 length is 14 residues. CDR3 nucleotide sequence: TGTGCCTGGAATCAACAGACAGGGGCCGGGGAGCTGTTTTTT. Protein: CAWNQQTGAGELFF.

The chain carries TRBV20-1 and TRBJ2-1; no reliable D call. V was cut by 2 bases and J by 9 bases, with 5 bases left in between. The CDR3 length is 10 residues. Germline CDR1 is DFQATT and CDR2 is SNEGSKA (reference sequence). The CDR3 loop is CSARTGEQFF. The DNA for the CDR3 is TGCAGTGCTAGAACTGGTGAGCAGTTCTTC.

This clone has only a few counts. V and J are TRBV23-1 and TRBJ2-7, with D perhaps TRBD1 or TRBD2 (5 bases each). TRBV23-1 is an open reading frame whose function is uncertain. The CDR3 has 18 residues. V was trimmed by 2 bases and J by 4 bases, leaving 24 bases between them. The CDR3 DNA follows: TGCGCCAGCAGTCAAGCCAAATCACGAGGGGCCAGGGAGTACGAGCAGTACTTC. Amino acids: CASSQAKSRGAREYEQYF.

This chain uses TRBV11-2 with TRBJ1-5, with D unclear. Germline CDR1 reads SGHAT; CDR2 reads FQNNGV. V gave up 4 bases and J gave up 7 bases, with 14 bases separating them. CDR3 length: 14 residues. CDR3 DNA: TGTGCCAGCAGCTCCGCACCCTCAGCACAGCCCCAGCATTTT. It specifies CASSSAPSAQPQHF.

This chain joins TRBV5-1 and TRBJ2-3; 7 bases line up with TRBD2. The CDR3 spans 16 residues. With 0 bases clipped from V and 2 bases from J, the junction kept 6 bases outside the gene matches. Per germline, CDR1 SGHRS and CDR2 YFSETQ. The CDR3 sequence: CASSLASGGSTDTQYF. Written as DNA, the CDR3 is TGCGCCAGCAGCTTGGCCTCGGGGGGTTCCACAGATACGCAGTATTTT.

J is TRBJ2-5 and V is TRBV5-1, with D possibly being TRBD2 (6 bases). The CDR3 is 15 residues long. Germline CDR1 reads SGHRS; CDR2 reads YFSETQ. Trimming cost V 3 bases and J 5 bases, with 17 bases left between them. CDR3 coding DNA: TGCGCCAGCAGCTACGGGACCCCGGAGGGCGAGACCCAGTACTTC. This codes for CASSYGTPEGETQYF.

This clone has only one observation. CDR3 coding DNA: TGTGCCAGCAGCCCGCGGACAGTCTCAGGGGAGACCCAGTACTTC. This codes for CASSPRTVSGETQYF. The chain couples TRBV11-1 to TRBJ2-5, with D possibly being TRBD1 (6 bases). Trimming stripped 5 bases from V and 5 bases from J, with 18 bases between. Germline CDR1 SGHAT, CDR2 FQDESV (reference sequence). The CDR3 is made up of 15 amino acids.

The V call is TRBV25-1, the J call TRBJ1-6, with unresolved D. CDR3 size: 12 residues. The V end lost 3 bases, the J end lost 8 bases, and 5 bases lay between the germline ends. Germline V lookup: CDR1 MGHDK, CDR2 SYGVNS. CDR3 sequence: CASSDEDSPLHF. The DNA for the CDR3 is TGTGCCAGCAGTGACGAGGATTCACCCCTCCACTTT.

V usage is TRBV11-2 and J usage is TRBJ2-3; no definite D call. Germline values: CDR1 SGHAT, CDR2 FQNNGV. V was pared by 1 base and J by 3 bases, with 8 bases between. The length of the CDR3 is 14 residues. The CDR3 is CASSLGLITDTQYF. The DNA of the CDR3 is TGTGCCAGCAGCTTAGGGCTAATAACAGATACGCAGTATTTT. The full variable domain, with the rest looked up from reference TRBV11-2 and TRBJ2-3, is EAGVAQSPRYKIIEKRQSVAFWCNPISGHATLYWYQQILGQGPKLLIQFQNNGVVDDSQLPKDRFSAERLKGVDSTLKIQPAKLEDSAVYLCASSLGLITDTQYFGPGTRLTVL.

The rearrangement links TRBV30 to TRBJ1-2; D is uncertain. The V end lost 2 bases, the J end lost 0 bases, and 10 bases lay between the germline ends. This CDR3 comprises 14 residues. Germline CDR1 and CDR2: GTSNPN and SVGIG (reference sequence). The CDR3 region is CAWSPGSANYGYTF. The CDR3 nucleotides are TGTGCCTGGAGTCCGGGCTCTGCTAACTATGGCTACACCTTC.

This chain links TRBV18 with TRBJ2-7; D possibly uses TRBD1 or TRBD2 (5 bases each). Trimming left V 0 bases short and J 0 bases short, with 9 bases between. CDR1 and CDR2 (germline): KGHSH, LQKENI. CDR3 length equals 15 residues. CDR3 protein: CASSPPGRASYEQYF. The CDR3 DNA reads TGTGCCAGCTCACCACCGGGGCGGGCCTCCTACGAGCAGTACTTC.